The present TCR beta chain was sequenced within a study of T cells in Graves' hyperthyroidism and ophthalmopathy. When ophthalmopathy did not progress within 18 months, Graves' hyperthyroidism was considered stable. These patients, aged 18 to 65, had recently diagnosed hyperthyroidism lasting under 2 months. TCR beta CDR3 region amplification was performed from RNA transcripts. HTBI primers were employed in a first-round RT-PCR of the TCR CDR3. In TCRdb, the multiplex PCR reads were re-called with MiXCR into one record per CDR3 protein. The sample includes about 480,000 distinct CDR3 sequences, approximately 14% of them seen just once. This CDR3 comprises 15 residues. Germline CDR1 is DFQATT and CDR2 is SNEGSKA (reference sequence). With 0 bases removed from V and 8 bases from J, the gap between germline ends came to 16 bases.

Sequencing was done on a sample of blood. The chain combines TRBV20-1 with TRBJ1-4; the D is unclear. The source of this sequence is a woman under 30 with Graves' hyperthyroidism. CDR3 sequence reads: CSARDNRSGNEKLFF. Written as DNA, the CDR3 is TGCAGTGCTAGAGATAACCGCTCCGGCAACGAAAAACTGTTTTTT.